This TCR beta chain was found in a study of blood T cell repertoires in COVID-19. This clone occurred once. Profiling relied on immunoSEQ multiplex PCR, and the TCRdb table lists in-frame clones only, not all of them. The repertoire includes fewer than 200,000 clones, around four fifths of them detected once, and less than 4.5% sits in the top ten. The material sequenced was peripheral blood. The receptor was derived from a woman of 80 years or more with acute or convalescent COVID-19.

CDR3 DNA: TGCGCCAGCAGTTTTTCTCGGGACAGGGTGTACACTGAAGCTTTCTTT. Translation gives CASSFSRDRVYTEAFF. The V gene is TRBV5-1, the J gene TRBJ1-1; 9 positions match TRBD1. Looked up from germline, CDR1 is SGHRS and CDR2 is YFSETQ. This CDR3 is built from 16 residues. The trim removed 5 bases at V and 3 bases at J, leaving 11 bases unmatched.